These T cell receptor beta chains were read from a single sample in a study of blood T cell repertoires in COVID-19. Sequencing was performed with immunoSEQ multiplex PCR; in TCRdb, only in-frame clones are kept and a portion is missing. This repertoire shows about 350,000 clones, 65% to 90% found once; its top ten account for under 8.5%. The sequenced material came from peripheral blood. The receptors derive from a woman aged 60-70 years with COVID-19, enrolled during active disease. Each CDR3 is given with its conserved first and last residue. The D gene is left open where the match is weak. Size tells how often a clone was seen (once, few, many) or the class of an expanded clone, and some rows leave it out.

abundance,v_gene,j_gene,d_gene,CDR3aa,CDR3nt
once,TRBV30,TRBJ1-1,-,CAWTLGRVAFF,TGTGCCTGGACCCTGGGGAGAGTAGCTTTCTTT
-,TRBV7-3,TRBJ2-3,-,CASSLQVTTDTQYF,TGTGCCAGCAGCTTACAGGTGACCACAGATACGCAGTATTTT
-,TRBV25-1,TRBJ2-3,-,CASSESGGRRLADTQYF,TGTGCCAGCAGTGAATCCGGGGGGCGTCGTCTAGCAGATACGCAGTATTTT
-,TRBV28,TRBJ1-2,-,CASSSPREGRKGYTF,TGTGCCAGCAGTTCCCCTCGGGAGGGCAGGAAGGGCTACACCTTC
-,TRBV3-1/TRBV3-2,TRBJ1-4,-,CASSQDPARGKLFF,TGTGCCAGCAGCCAAGATCCCGCCAGGGGAAAACTGTTTTTT
-,TRBV13,TRBJ1-1,TRBD1,CASSNRQGWVEAFF,TGTGCCAGCAGCAATCGACAGGGGTGGGTTGAAGCTTTCTTT
-,TRBV29-1,TRBJ1-1,-,CSVDSGYTEAFF,TGCAGCGTTGATTCGGGGTACACTGAAGCTTTCTTT
-,TRBV19,TRBJ1-5,-,CALGAVSNQPQHF,TGTGCCCTAGGGGCCGTTAGCAATCAGCCCCAGCATTTT
-,TRBV9,TRBJ2-3,-,CASSESGATDTQYF,TGTGCCAGCAGCGAGTCAGGGGCCACAGATACGCAGTATTTT
-,TRBV5-4,TRBJ1-1,-,CASSLYGGTTEAFF,TGTGCCAGCAGCTTATACGGGGGTACCACTGAAGCTTTCTTT
-,TRBV4-3,TRBJ1-3,-,CASSQEPIGGNTIYF,TGCGCCAGCAGCCAAGAACCAATCGGTGGAAACACCATATATTTT
-,TRBV23-1,TRBJ2-1,TRBD2,CASSQLAGGYNEQFF,TGCGCCAGCAGTCAATTGGCGGGGGGTTACAATGAGCAGTTCTTC
-,TRBV6-5,TRBJ1-3,-,CASSYSFFLGNTIYF,TGTGCCAGCAGTTACTCGTTTTTCCTTGGAAACACCATATATTTT
-,TRBV5-5,TRBJ2-3,TRBD2,CASSLEASGFTDTQYF,TGTGCCAGCAGCTTGGAGGCTAGCGGCTTCACAGATACGCAGTATTTT
-,TRBV6-5,TRBJ1-2,-,CASSTGTDGYTF,TGTGCCAGCAGCACAGGGACGGATGGCTACACCTTC
-,TRBV5-1,TRBJ2-7,-,CASSLVGASYEQYF,TGCGCCAGCAGCTTGGTTGGGGCCTCCTACGAGCAGTACTTC
few,TRBV5-8,TRBJ2-3,-,CASSFVDSIADTQYF,TGTGCCAGCAGCTTTGTGGACTCCATCGCAGATACGCAGTATTTT
-,TRBV6-2/TRBV6-3,TRBJ1-5,TRBD1,CASSRGQGHSNQPQHF,TGTGCCAGCAGTCGAGGACAGGGCCATAGCAATCAGCCCCAGCATTTT
-,TRBV3-1/TRBV3-2,TRBJ2-7,TRBD2,CASSQGTSGYF,TGTGCCAGCAGCCAGGGGACTAGCGGGTACTTC
few,TRBV5-5,TRBJ1-2,-,CASSLASGGYGYTF,TGTGCCAGCAGCTTGGCGTCCGGGGGCTATGGCTACACCTTC
-,TRBV5-1,TRBJ2-3,-,CASSLATSTDTQYF,TGCGCCAGCAGCTTGGCGACAAGCACAGATACGCAGTATTTT
-,TRBV6-1,TRBJ2-3,-,CASSEWVATSTDTQYF,TGTGCCAGCAGTGAATGGGTAGCGACCAGCACAGATACGCAGTATTTT
-,TRBV7-9,TRBJ2-5,TRBD2,CASSPRTSGMKETQYF,TGTGCCAGCAGCCCGCGGACTAGCGGGATGAAAGAGACCCAGTACTTC
-,TRBV27,TRBJ1-2,-,CARPRNGANYGYTF,TGTGCCAGGCCCCGGAACGGGGCTAACTATGGCTACACCTTC
-,TRBV11-3,TRBJ1-1,TRBD1,CASSLQGQGTNTEAFF,TGTGCCAGCAGCCTCCAGGGACAGGGTACGAACACTGAAGCTTTCTTT
-,TRBV5-1,TRBJ1-6,TRBD1,CASSFTPTGGGGSPLHF,TGCGCCAGCAGTTTTACACCGACAGGGGGAGGCGGTTCACCCCTCCACTTT
-,TRBV5-8,TRBJ1-2,-,CASSLGRTSIYGYTF,TGTGCCAGCAGCTTGGGGAGGACGTCTATCTATGGCTACACCTTC
few,TRBV7-8,TRBJ1-2,TRBD1,CASSLVGQGNYGYTF,TGTGCCAGCAGCTTAGTGGGACAGGGGAACTATGGCTACACCTTC
-,TRBV4-3,TRBJ1-6,-,CASSQEGTGLAPLHF,TGCGCCAGCAGCCAAGAGGGAACAGGGTTGGCACCCCTCCACTTT
-,TRBV11-2,TRBJ1-3,-,CASSLRLEGNTIYF,TGTGCCAGCAGCTTAAGACTAGAAGGAAACACCATATATTTT
-,TRBV14,TRBJ1-2,-,CASSRLQESYGYTF,TGTGCCAGCAGCCGCTTACAGGAGAGCTATGGCTACACCTTC
-,TRBV5-5,TRBJ2-7,TRBD2,CASSLGPGGSYEQYF,TGTGCCAGCAGCTTGGGGCCGGGGGGGTCCTACGAGCAGTACTTC
-,TRBV7-6,TRBJ2-3,TRBD1,CASRGGTGRADTQYF,TGTGCCAGCAGGGGGGGGACAGGGCGAGCAGATACGCAGTATTTT
-,TRBV19,TRBJ1-2,TRBD1,CASAYDRVAYGYTF,TGTGCCAGTGCCTATGACAGGGTAGCCTATGGCTACACCTTC
-,TRBV28,TRBJ2-7,TRBD1,CASSSTRTGTGTYEQYF,TGTGCCAGCAGTTCCACTCGGACCGGGACAGGAACCTACGAGCAGTACTTC
-,TRBV6-5,TRBJ1-3,TRBD1,CARNDPGTDRNTIYF,TGTGCCAGGAATGATCCCGGGACAGATAGAAACACCATATATTTT
-,TRBV28,TRBJ1-2,-,CASRDGRTYGYTF,TGTGCCAGCAGAGATGGGCGGACTTATGGCTACACCTTC
-,TRBV30,TRBJ1-5,-,CAWSTRSNQPQHF,TGTGCCTGGAGTACTAGGTCCAATCAGCCCCAGCATTTT
many,TRBV19,TRBJ1-4,-,CASSEQFATNEKLFF,TGTGCCAGTAGCGAACAGTTTGCAACTAATGAAAAACTGTTTTTT
-,TRBV7-8,TRBJ1-5,-,CASSRQGYSNQPQHF,TGTGCCAGCAGCCGCCAGGGCTATAGCAATCAGCCCCAGCATTTT
-,TRBV19,TRBJ2-3,TRBD2,CASSGRLAGLRDTQYF,TGTGCCAGTAGTGGAAGACTAGCGGGGCTCAGAGATACGCAGTATTTT
few,TRBV12-3/TRBV12-4,TRBJ1-2,TRBD1,CASSSGGGYTF,TGTGCCAGCAGTTCAGGGGGTGGCTACACCTTC
-,TRBV4-1,TRBJ1-2,-,CASSQVGAGESYTF,TGCGCCAGCAGCCAAGTGGGTGCAGGGGAAAGCTACACCTTC
-,TRBV5-4,TRBJ2-3,-,CASSWRAAGTDTQYF,TGTGCCAGCAGCTGGCGAGCTGCGGGCACAGATACGCAGTATTTT
-,TRBV7-9,TRBJ2-5,-,CASSGTRLGETQYF,TGTGCCAGCAGTGGTACTAGGCTGGGAGAGACCCAGTACTTC
-,TRBV5-6,TRBJ1-1,TRBD1,CASRDLGQMNTEAFF,TGTGCCAGCAGAGACCTGGGACAGATGAACACTGAAGCTTTCTTT
-,TRBV5-1,TRBJ1-3,-,CASSFDGVGNTIYF,TGCGCCAGCAGCTTTGACGGGGTTGGAAACACCATATATTTT
once,TRBV29-1,TRBJ2-7,-,CSVRDTYEQYF,TGCAGCGTTCGGGATACCTACGAGCAGTACTTC